The TCR beta chain under discussion was sequenced for a study of Graves' ophthalmopathy and Graves' hyperthyroidism. The CDR3 contains 14 residues. Germline loops: CDR1 LGHNT, CDR2 FRNRAP. Trimming cost V 8 bases and J 4 bases, with 14 bases left between them. This clonotype has a count of ten or more. RNA served as the template for amplifying TCR beta CDR3 regions. After a first-round RT-PCR with HTBI primers, a second-round multiplex PCR was run. TCRdb re-called the multiplex PCR reads with MiXCR, one entry per CDR3 protein. In the table there are about 500,000 distinct CDR3 sequences, roughly an eighth of which are singletons.

The rearrangement links TRBV12-5 to TRBJ2-2, with D maybe TRBD2 (6 bases). The TCR originated in a woman aged 30 to 39 with Graves' ophthalmopathy. Sequenced input: blood. The CDR3 DNA reads as TGTGCTAGTTCAAAGTGGGGGGTCACCGGGGAGCTGTTTTTT. This gives the protein CASSKWGVTGELFF.